This T cell receptor (beta chain) was identified during a study of blood T cells in healthy people across ages. This clonotype has a handful of counts. Germline CDR1 and CDR2: SQVTM and ANQGSEA. Between the trimmed V and J ends, which lost 6 bases and 1 base, there was a span of 15 bases. The CDR3 totals 14 residues. There were healthy Caucasian individuals from Russia, aged about 6 to 100, serving as donors. Together with a sample-barcoded 5' primer, a J-beta primer mix was included in a second PCR lasting roughly 6 to 12 cycles. Using its own MiXCR run on the 5' RACE reads, TCRdb lists one record per CDR3 protein. The table includes about 640,000 distinct CDR3 sequences, roughly 50% detected once.

The sample taken for sequencing was blood. This sequence was found in a man aged 55 to 70 in good health. This sequence joins TRBV29-1 and TRBJ1-2; a possible D gene is TRBD1 (6 bases). This CDR3 is CSVGGGDRNYGYTF. The CDR3 nucleotides are TGCAGCGTCGGAGGGGGGGATCGTAACTATGGCTACACCTTC.